This entry describes one TCR beta chain. The antigen remains undetermined. One entry per CDR3 protein, called by TCRdb with MiXCR from the 5' RACE reads. Altogether fewer than 55,000 distinct CDR3 sequences are present, 9% to 10% being singletons, with the ten largest covering about 1.6%. Time point denoted: longitudinal time-point 1 (baseline). This record comes from a study of neurological immune-mediated disorders. CDR1 and CDR2 from the germline V gene are DFQATT and SNEGSKA (reference sequence). The CDR3 totals 12 residues. V was clipped by 3 bases and J by 0 bases, with 5 bases between them. Whole-study results and caveats: Private repertoires in all groups were suggested, as expanded clones shared no CDR3 amino acid sequences across subjects.

Sequenced sample: PBMCs. This TCR was sampled from a woman aged 40 to 50 in good health. The chain uses TRBV20-1 and TRBJ1-1, with D unclear. The CDR3 loop is CSASGVNTEAFF. The CDR3 bases are TGCAGTGCTAGTGGGGTGAACACTGAAGCTTTCTTT.